This TCR beta chain was sequenced for a study of cytomegalovirus exposure and HLA in healthy donors. CDR3 length: 15 residues. Between the trimmed V and J ends, which lost 2 bases and 2 bases, there was a span of 9 bases. The germline V gene has CDR1 MNHEY and CDR2 SMNVEV (reference sequence). Libraries were prepared by immunoSEQ multiplex PCR; TCRdb keeps only in-frame clonotypes and omits some of them. The data contain 150,000 to 200,000 clones, 75% to 90% of them singletons. The chain has TRBV27 and TRBJ1-4; possible D gene TRBD1, 5 bases. Material for sequencing was PBMCs. This receptor was obtained from a man between 18 and 29 years old in good health and CMV-seropositive. As DNA, the CDR3 is TGTGCCAGCAGTTTAAGCGGGGGGACTAATGAAAAACTGTTTTTT. Protein sequence: CASSLSGGTNEKLFF.